This TCR beta chain emerged from a study of vaccination and CD4 T cells after COVID-19. Regarding this clonotype: What it binds is not known.

Germline V gene lookup returns CDR1 SGHTS and CDR2 YDEGEE. The V end was cut by 4 bases, the J end by 5 bases, with 9 bases between. This CDR3 region has 12 residues. Indicated treatment: roughly ten-day PBMC culture with coronavirus spike peptide pools or control peptides (ViraFEST assay). The Oncomine TCR Beta short-read assay was what sequenced the DNA obtained from cultured CD4+ T cells. One entry per CDR3 protein, called by TCRdb with MiXCR from the PCR reads. The sample has some 18,000 distinct CDR3 sequences, under 80% seen once. V is TRBV5-8 and J is TRBJ2-5, with unresolved D. The sample comprised CD4+ T cells from blood, cultured in vitro. The clonotype was recovered from a human donor who had recovered from COVID-19. In DNA, the CDR3 is TGTGCCAGCAGCAGAAGAGCGGAGACCCAGTACTTC. It encodes CASSRRAETQYF.